Listed below are T cell receptor beta chains from one sample, sequenced in a study of shared clonotypes between healthy human individuals. Measured with immunoSEQ multiplex PCR; TCRdb has only the in-frame clones, and not every one. Here the sample spans about 2.1 million clones, just under 95% being singletons. Material: naive CD8+ T cells from PBMCs. Receptors were obtained from a man aged 18 to 29 in good health. Some clones in this sample may be carry-over from other donors' samples. Both conserved end residues are part of each CDR3. The order of the fields is CDR3 DNA, CDR3 protein, V gene, clone size, J gene, D gene. D genes are given only for firm matches. Some rows have no size entry. The others give once, few or many, or a class for an expanded clone.

cdr3_nt: TGTGCCAGCAGCTTAGACTTGGGGGCAGTGACAGATACGCAGTATTTT; cdr3_aa: CASSLDLGAVTDTQYF; v_call: TRBV7-8; clone_size: -; j_call: TRBJ2-3; d_call: -
cdr3_nt: TGTGCCACCAGCCCACGCCGGACACCCGGGGAAAAACTGTTTTTT; cdr3_aa: CATSPRRTPGEKLFF; v_call: TRBV15; clone_size: -; j_call: TRBJ1-4; d_call: -
cdr3_nt: TGCGCCAGCAGCAAGCCCCCCCGGGGGAGGTATGAGCAGTTCTTC; cdr3_aa: CASSKPPRGRYEQFF; v_call: TRBV5-1; clone_size: -; j_call: TRBJ2-1; d_call: -
cdr3_nt: TGCGCCAGCAGCCAAGGTGGGGAGGGGAACGGGCAGTACTTC; cdr3_aa: CASSQGGEGNGQYF; v_call: TRBV4-3; clone_size: once; j_call: TRBJ2-7; d_call: TRBD2
cdr3_nt: TGTGCCAGCAGCCAATCTGTCAAAAGCCGGCCCCAGCATTTT; cdr3_aa: CASSQSVKSRPQHF; v_call: TRBV16; clone_size: -; j_call: TRBJ1-5; d_call: -
cdr3_nt: TGTGCCTGGATGAACCCCGGGACAGTCTATGGCTACACCTTC; cdr3_aa: CAWMNPGTVYGYTF; v_call: TRBV30; clone_size: -; j_call: TRBJ1-2; d_call: TRBD1
cdr3_nt: TGTGCCGGAGTAGGACAGGGGTACGAGCAGTACTTC; cdr3_aa: CAGVGQGYEQYF; v_call: TRBV7-9; clone_size: -; j_call: TRBJ2-7; d_call: TRBD1
cdr3_nt: TGTGCCAGCAGTCCCTTGGGGGCAGTGAACACCGGGGAGCTGTTTTTT; cdr3_aa: CASSPLGAVNTGELFF; v_call: TRBV27; clone_size: once; j_call: TRBJ2-2; d_call: -
cdr3_nt: TGTGCCAGCAGTTTTCAAAGACACACAGATACGCAGTATTTT; cdr3_aa: CASSFQRHTDTQYF; v_call: TRBV27; clone_size: once; j_call: TRBJ2-3; d_call: -
cdr3_nt: TGTGCCAGCAGCCCAAAACCGGGCTCCTACGAGCAGTACTTC; cdr3_aa: CASSPKPGSYEQYF; v_call: TRBV9; clone_size: -; j_call: TRBJ2-7; d_call: -
cdr3_nt: TGTGCCAGCAGCCAACGACCTGACGAGCAGTACTTC; cdr3_aa: CASSQRPDEQYF; v_call: TRBV14; clone_size: -; j_call: TRBJ2-7; d_call: -
cdr3_nt: TGCGCCAGCAGCCAACAGCCTCAGATATCCTACAATGAGCAGTTCTTC; cdr3_aa: CASSQQPQISYNEQFF; v_call: TRBV4-1; clone_size: -; j_call: TRBJ2-1; d_call: -
cdr3_nt: TGTGCCAGCAGCTTAGTACCCGATGAGGAGTTCTTC; cdr3_aa: CASSLVPDEEFF; v_call: TRBV7-9; clone_size: -; j_call: TRBJ2-1; d_call: -
cdr3_nt: TGTGCCAGCAGCTTAACTGTTAAGTGGGCGGACACTGAAGCTTTCTTT; cdr3_aa: CASSLTVKWADTEAFF; v_call: TRBV7-3; clone_size: -; j_call: TRBJ1-1; d_call: -
cdr3_nt: TGCACCAGCAGCTCCATAGCGGGAGGCGCCGGGAAAGACTACGAGCAGTACTTC; cdr3_aa: CTSSSIAGGAGKDYEQYF; v_call: TRBV1; clone_size: -; j_call: TRBJ2-7; d_call: -
cdr3_nt: TGCGCCAGCAGCTCGGGACTAGCGGGATCAGATACGCAGTATTTT; cdr3_aa: CASSSGLAGSDTQYF; v_call: TRBV5-1; clone_size: once; j_call: TRBJ2-3; d_call: TRBD2
cdr3_nt: TGTGCCAGCAGCCTCGAACAGGGTCCTCCCGGGGAGCTGTTTTTT; cdr3_aa: CASSLEQGPPGELFF; v_call: TRBV5-5; clone_size: -; j_call: TRBJ2-2; d_call: -
cdr3_nt: TGCGCCAGCAGTCGCGACACGTACCAAGAGACCCAGTACTTC; cdr3_aa: CASSRDTYQETQYF; v_call: TRBV5-1; clone_size: -; j_call: TRBJ2-5; d_call: -
cdr3_nt: TGTGCCAGCAGTCCTGGACTAGCGGGCTACGAGCAGTACTTC; cdr3_aa: CASSPGLAGYEQYF; v_call: TRBV6-6; clone_size: -; j_call: TRBJ2-7; d_call: TRBD2
cdr3_nt: TGTGCCAGCAGCAGGGCGTGGGCCAACACTGAAGCTTTCTTT; cdr3_aa: CASSRAWANTEAFF; v_call: TRBV11-2; clone_size: -; j_call: TRBJ1-1; d_call: -
cdr3_nt: TGTGCCAGCAGCCCAGGGACCTATGGCTACACCTTC; cdr3_aa: CASSPGTYGYTF; v_call: TRBV7-9; clone_size: once; j_call: TRBJ1-2; d_call: -
cdr3_nt: TGTGCCAGCAGCGGTGATAGGGCGGATGAGCAGTTCTTC; cdr3_aa: CASSGDRADEQFF; v_call: TRBV9; clone_size: -; j_call: TRBJ2-1; d_call: -
cdr3_nt: TGTGCCAGCAGTTTATTTGGGCCGGGGACAGATACGCAGTATTTT; cdr3_aa: CASSLFGPGTDTQYF; v_call: TRBV27; clone_size: -; j_call: TRBJ2-3; d_call: -
cdr3_nt: TGTGCCATCAGTGACCCCTCAGGGGAGGGGATGGTAGGCTATGGCTACACCTTC; cdr3_aa: CAISDPSGEGMVGYGYTF; v_call: TRBV10-3; clone_size: -; j_call: TRBJ1-2; d_call: -
cdr3_nt: TGTGCCAGCAGCTACATGACGAGTCCAGCTTTCTTT; cdr3_aa: CASSYMTSPAFF; v_call: TRBV5-6; clone_size: -; j_call: TRBJ1-1; d_call: -
cdr3_nt: TGTGCCAGTAGTATTTTTGGGACAGATGAAGCTTTCTTT; cdr3_aa: CASSIFGTDEAFF; v_call: TRBV19; clone_size: -; j_call: TRBJ1-1; d_call: TRBD1
cdr3_nt: TGTGCCAGCAGTCGGACGGGAGCTAACTATGGCTACACCTTC; cdr3_aa: CASSRTGANYGYTF; v_call: TRBV27; clone_size: -; j_call: TRBJ1-2; d_call: -
cdr3_nt: TGTGCCAGCAGCCGGGACAGGGCTGCGGGGTCGAACACCGGGGAGCTGTTTTTT; cdr3_aa: CASSRDRAAGSNTGELFF; v_call: TRBV7-9; clone_size: -; j_call: TRBJ2-2; d_call: TRBD1
cdr3_nt: TGTGCCAGCAGCCCACCCACTCAGAGACTAGTCGACACCGGGGAGCTGTTTTTT; cdr3_aa: CASSPPTQRLVDTGELFF; v_call: TRBV7-2; clone_size: -; j_call: TRBJ2-2; d_call: -
cdr3_nt: TGTGCCTCAGGGAAAGGGGATTGGAGTGAGCAGTTCTTC; cdr3_aa: CASGKGDWSEQFF; v_call: TRBV30; clone_size: -; j_call: TRBJ2-1; d_call: -
cdr3_nt: TGTGCCAGCAGCTCGGGGGCACAGGGAGTGACCGAGCAGTACTTC; cdr3_aa: CASSSGAQGVTEQYF; v_call: TRBV11-2; clone_size: -; j_call: TRBJ2-7; d_call: -
cdr3_nt: TGTGCCAGCAGTTACCAGGGGTTCGGGGAGCTGTTTTTT; cdr3_aa: CASSYQGFGELFF; v_call: TRBV6-5; clone_size: -; j_call: TRBJ2-2; d_call: -
cdr3_nt: TGTGCCAGCAGTTCCCCGGGACTAGCGGGAGGCACCGGGGAGCTGTTTTTT; cdr3_aa: CASSSPGLAGGTGELFF; v_call: TRBV27; clone_size: once; j_call: TRBJ2-2; d_call: TRBD2
cdr3_nt: TGTGCCTGGAGTGTCCCTCCCTTGTACTATGGCTACACCTTC; cdr3_aa: CAWSVPPLYYGYTF; v_call: TRBV30; clone_size: -; j_call: TRBJ1-2; d_call: -
cdr3_nt: TGTGCCAGCAGTTTTGGGACAGGGAGGGAAAATGAGCAGTTCTTC; cdr3_aa: CASSFGTGRENEQFF; v_call: TRBV6-1; clone_size: -; j_call: TRBJ2-1; d_call: TRBD1
cdr3_nt: TGTGCCAGCAGGTCCGTGGCGGGACCCCTCTCTGGAAACACCATATATTTT; cdr3_aa: CASRSVAGPLSGNTIYF; v_call: TRBV28; clone_size: -; j_call: TRBJ1-3; d_call: -
cdr3_nt: TGTGCCAGCAGCCCCTCCTGCTGGACAGGGTACTACGAGCAGTACTTC; cdr3_aa: CASSPSCWTGYYEQYF; v_call: TRBV21-1; clone_size: -; j_call: TRBJ2-7; d_call: -
cdr3_nt: TGTGCCAGCAGCCAGCAGCGGGGGGGAACAGATACGCAGTATTTT; cdr3_aa: CASSQQRGGTDTQYF; v_call: TRBV9; clone_size: -; j_call: TRBJ2-3; d_call: TRBD2
cdr3_nt: TGTGCCAGTAGCCCGGACCTCCTCTCTGGAAACACCATATATTTT; cdr3_aa: CASSPDLLSGNTIYF; v_call: TRBV19; clone_size: -; j_call: TRBJ1-3; d_call: -
cdr3_nt: TGCGCCAGCAGCTTTGACAGCCTTTTCTCCTACGAGCAGTACTTC; cdr3_aa: CASSFDSLFSYEQYF; v_call: TRBV5-1; clone_size: -; j_call: TRBJ2-7; d_call: -
cdr3_nt: TGTGCCAGCAGTCGCCGACAGCCCTATGGCTACACCTTC; cdr3_aa: CASSRRQPYGYTF; v_call: TRBV28; clone_size: -; j_call: TRBJ1-2; d_call: -
cdr3_nt: TGTGCCAGCAGCTTAGGTTCGGGCTTGGACTATGGCTACACCTTC; cdr3_aa: CASSLGSGLDYGYTF; v_call: TRBV7-6; clone_size: -; j_call: TRBJ1-2; d_call: -
cdr3_nt: TGTGCCAGCAGTGACCCAGCGGGAGATCATGAGCAGTTCTTC; cdr3_aa: CASSDPAGDHEQFF; v_call: TRBV25-1; clone_size: -; j_call: TRBJ2-1; d_call: TRBD2
cdr3_nt: TGTGCCAGCAGCTTACTAGACAGTGTGAATGAAAAACTGTTTTTT; cdr3_aa: CASSLLDSVNEKLFF; v_call: TRBV13; clone_size: -; j_call: TRBJ1-4; d_call: -
cdr3_nt: TGTGCCAGTAGTGAGACTAGCGGGAGCTCCTACAATGAGCAGTTCTTC; cdr3_aa: CASSETSGSSYNEQFF; v_call: TRBV19; clone_size: -; j_call: TRBJ2-1; d_call: TRBD2
cdr3_nt: TGTGCCAGCAGTGGCAGGGGGGGGGAATACGAGCAGTACTTC; cdr3_aa: CASSGRGGEYEQYF; v_call: TRBV6-1; clone_size: -; j_call: TRBJ2-7; d_call: -
cdr3_nt: TGTGCCAGCAGCGCCAGGGGGGGCGAGCAGTTCTTC; cdr3_aa: CASSARGGEQFF; v_call: TRBV9; clone_size: -; j_call: TRBJ2-1; d_call: -
cdr3_nt: TGTGCCAGCAGCTTAGGTGGAGCTGGGGCCAACGTCCTGACTTTC; cdr3_aa: CASSLGGAGANVLTF; v_call: TRBV7-3; clone_size: -; j_call: TRBJ2-6; d_call: -
cdr3_nt: TGTGCCAGCAGTACGCAAAGGACAGATACGCAGTATTTT; cdr3_aa: CASSTQRTDTQYF; v_call: TRBV28; clone_size: -; j_call: TRBJ2-3; d_call: -
cdr3_nt: TGTGCCAGCAGCCCGATAGGGGGACTCACCTACAATGAGCAGTTCTTC; cdr3_aa: CASSPIGGLTYNEQFF; v_call: TRBV7-2; clone_size: -; j_call: TRBJ2-1; d_call: -
cdr3_nt: TGTGCCAGCAGTTACTTTCAGGGGAGGGTAGCCTATGGCTACACCTTC; cdr3_aa: CASSYFQGRVAYGYTF; v_call: TRBV6-5; clone_size: -; j_call: TRBJ1-2; d_call: -
cdr3_nt: TGTGCCAGCAGCTCTTCCCTCCCCCACCCAACAGATACGCAGTATTTT; cdr3_aa: CASSSSLPHPTDTQYF; v_call: TRBV27; clone_size: -; j_call: TRBJ2-3; d_call: -
cdr3_nt: TGTGCCAGCAGCTCTACTATAATGGACAGTGTATACACCGGGGAGCTGTTTTTT; cdr3_aa: CASSSTIMDSVYTGELFF; v_call: TRBV28; clone_size: -; j_call: TRBJ2-2; d_call: -
cdr3_nt: TGTGCCAGCAGGCCAAGACAGGCCCAACACTACGAGCAGTACTTC; cdr3_aa: CASRPRQAQHYEQYF; v_call: TRBV27; clone_size: -; j_call: TRBJ2-7; d_call: -
cdr3_nt: TGTGCCAGCACCATCCCGTCGGGGGGGTTTTACTTC; cdr3_aa: CASTIPSGGFYF; v_call: TRBV7-9; clone_size: once; j_call: TRBJ2-7; d_call: TRBD2